The entry below describes one T cell receptor (beta chain). Assay: immunoSEQ multiplex PCR; the TCRdb copy retains only in-frame clones and omits some. Of about 74,000 clones in the sample, about 80% were seen once. The record originates from a study of T cell clones after liver transplantation. Study-wide background: HCV positivity affected three of eight recipients; the rest lacked autoimmune or viral indications.

Germline CDR1 MDHEN, CDR2 SYDVKM. The CDR3 consists of 13 residues. V was cut by 2 bases and J by 8 bases, with 12 bases left in between. The specimen comprised CD4+ T cells from blood, sampled before liver transplant. The clonotype originates from a human donor who received a liver transplant. J is TRBJ1-1 and V is TRBV28; perhaps TRBD1 as D (5 bases). CDR3 region: CASSLRGGQEAFF. The DNA for the CDR3 is TGTGCCAGCAGTTTAAGGGGCGGGCAGGAAGCTTTCTTT.